A single sample gave rise to the 20 T cell receptor beta chains below, sequenced in a study of beta chain features in type 1 diabetes. Whole-study findings and limits: Type 1 diabetes patients showed a moderate but significant shortening of TCRB CDR3s in all four CD4+ subsets.

The authors reverse transcribed all of the isolated RNA, so sequencing captured expressed TCRB transcripts. TCRdb keeps only in-frame clones here, not all; method: immunoSEQ multiplex PCR. The sample has about 240,000 clones; approximately 13% are singletons. Their recognized antigens are unknown. The specimen sequenced was naive CD4+ T cells from blood. The receptor source for this set is a man younger than 45 with type 1 diabetes.

This clone was seen a handful of times. The V call is TRBV10-3, the J call TRBJ2-7; 12 nucleotides match TRBD1. From germline, CDR1 is ENHRY and CDR2 SYGVKD. The CDR3 covers 14 residues. V trimming: 6 bases; J trimming: 5 bases; junction bases outside the gene matches: 5. The CDR3 nucleotides read TGTGCCATCAGCGGGACAGGGGGCCAGAACGAGCAGTACTTC. Residues: CAISGTGGQNEQYF.

V and J are TRBV18 and TRBJ1-4; no firm D call. The CDR3 length is 16 residues. V was pared by 1 base and J by 7 bases, with 16 bases between. Looked up from germline, CDR1 is KGHSH and CDR2 is LQKENI. This chain's CDR3 is CASSPQEEGGGEKLFF. The CDR3 bases are TGTGCCAGCTCACCACAGGAGGAGGGAGGTGGTGAAAAACTGTTTTTT.

Only a few counts were recorded for this clone. The chain recombines TRBV10-3 with TRBJ1-5; D remains ambiguous. Trimming cost V 8 bases and J 4 bases, with 12 bases left between them. This CDR3 is 13 amino acids long. CDR1 and CDR2 (germline): ENHRY, SYGVKD. The CDR3 sequence: CAIARARNQPQHF. CDR3 DNA sequence: TGTGCCATCGCGAGGGCAAGGAATCAGCCCCAGCATTTT.

J is TRBJ1-5 and V is TRBV19, with no clear D. CDR3 size: 11 residues. Trimming stripped 6 bases from V and 3 bases from J, with 3 bases between. Germline V CDR1 and CDR2: LNHDA, SQIVND (reference sequence). The CDR3 region is CASSLNQPQHF. The CDR3 DNA follows: TGTGCCAGTAGCCTCAATCAGCCCCAGCATTTT.

V and J are TRBV6-5 and TRBJ1-6; D is undetermined. The germline CDR1 and CDR2 sequences are MNHEY and SVGAGI. The CDR3 runs 14 residues. Between the trimmed V and J ends, which lost 6 bases and 0 bases, there was a span of 6 bases. CDR3 bases: TGTGCCAGCAGCCCGGGCTCCTATAATTCACCCCTCCACTTT. Translating it yields CASSPGSYNSPLHF.

The V and J genes are TRBV27 and TRBJ2-7; 10 bases are shared with TRBD2. CDR3 length: 16 residues. Germline lookup yields CDR1 MNHEY and CDR2 SMNVEV (reference sequence). V lost 2 bases, J lost 5 bases, and 9 bases stayed unmatched. The DNA for the CDR3 is TGTGCCAGCAGTTTAAGCCGGACTAGCGGCTTTAACGAGCAGTACTTC. Translating gives CASSLSRTSGFNEQYF.

A few counts support this clone. This rearrangement joins TRBV18 to TRBJ2-3; possible D gene TRBD1, 5 bases. V was shortened by 3 bases and J by 12 bases, with 13 bases between the two germline ends. This CDR3 region has 12 residues. CDR1 and CDR2 from the germline V gene are KGHSH and LQKENI. In nucleotides, the CDR3 is TGTGCCAGCTCACCCAGTCTGGACATACAGTATTTT. This gives the protein CASSPSLDIQYF.

This rearrangement joins TRBV5-6 to TRBJ2-1; 12 nucleotides match TRBD2. The germline V gene has CDR1 SGHDT and CDR2 YYEEEE. The CDR3 is 17 residues long. The junction had 2 bases not matched to a gene; V was cut back by 1 base and J by 0 bases. CDR3 sequence reads: CASSLLAGGSSYNEQFF. Written as DNA, the CDR3 is TGTGCCAGCAGCTTGCTAGCGGGGGGGAGCTCCTACAATGAGCAGTTCTTC.

The J gene is TRBJ2-7, the V gene TRBV6-1; 11 positions agree with TRBD2. The J segment lost 3 bases and the V segment lost 6 bases, leaving 7 bases of the junction unmatched. The CDR3 covers 15 residues. Per the germline V gene, CDR1 is MNHNS and CDR2 is SASEGT. The CDR3 region is CASSRALAGGYEQYF. CDR3 bases: TGTGCCAGCAGCCGCGCTCTAGCGGGAGGCTACGAGCAGTACTTC.

A single count supports this clone. The V gene is TRBV4-1, the J gene TRBJ1-1; TRBD1 aligns across 8 bases. CDR1 and CDR2 from the germline V gene are MGHRA and YSYEKL. Losses at the gene ends were 1 base for V and 11 bases for J; bases not matched to a gene: 9. The CDR3 extends over 14 amino acids. CDR3 loop: CASSQVGQGARAFF. The CDR3 DNA follows: TGCGCCAGCAGCCAAGTGGGGCAGGGGGCGCGTGCTTTCTTT.

This clone was observed a handful of times. CDR3 DNA sequence: TGTGCCTGGAGCCGCGGGGATGGAGATACGCAGTATTTT. It translates to CAWSRGDGDTQYF. V usage is TRBV30 and J usage is TRBJ2-3; possible D gene TRBD2, 6 bases. CDR1 GTSNPN and CDR2 SVGIG come from the germline V gene (reference sequence). The V end lost 3 bases, the J end lost 5 bases, and 12 bases lay between the germline ends. This CDR3 comprises 13 residues. Supplemented by reference TRBV30 and TRBJ2-3, the full variable domain reads SQTIHQWPATLVQPVGSPLSLECTVEGTSNPNLYWYRQAAGRGLQLLFYSVGIGQISSEVPQNLSASRPQDRQFILSSKKLLLSDSGFYLCAWSRGDGDTQYFGPGTRLTVL.

A few counts support this clone. The chain's CDR3 is CATLAGYYNEQFF. CDR3 in DNA: TGTGCCACACTAGCGGGGTATTACAATGAGCAGTTCTTC. V and J are TRBV2 and TRBJ2-1, with TRBD2 matching over 10 bases. The J segment lost 4 bases and the V segment lost 10 bases, leaving 4 bases of the junction unmatched. The CDR3 is made up of 13 amino acids. Germline loops: CDR1 SNHLY, CDR2 FYNNEI.

This chain connects TRBV29-1 to TRBJ2-5; D possibly corresponds to TRBD1 (6 bases). The CDR3 is 14 amino acids. The V and J ends lost 3 bases and 4 bases respectively, with 15 bases between them. The germline V gene has CDR1 SQVTM and CDR2 ANQGSEA. The CDR3 protein is CSVDTGTLGETQYF. The CDR3 coding sequence is TGCAGCGTTGACACCGGGACATTGGGAGAGACCCAGTACTTC.

V gene TRBV18 combines with J gene TRBJ2-5; D call uncertain. CDR3 length equals 13 residues. The ends were cut back, 3 bases at V and 3 bases at J, with 8 bases in the middle. The germline V gene has CDR1 KGHSH and CDR2 LQKENI. In nucleotides, the CDR3 is TGTGCCAGCTCACCCGGAGTTAAAGAGACCCAGTACTTC. This codes for CASSPGVKETQYF.

The CDR3 loop reads CATSRGPGQGGYEQYF. CDR3 sequence (DNA): TGTGCCACCAGCAGGGGCCCGGGACAGGGGGGCTACGAGCAGTACTTC. This chain uses TRBV15 with TRBJ2-7; 11 bases are shared with TRBD1. This CDR3 is 16 amino acids long. CDR1 and CDR2 (germline): LNHNV, YYDKDF (reference sequence). Trimming removed 3 bases from V and 3 bases from J; junction bases left unmatched: 7.

This CDR3 reads CASSGQDSYEQYF. CDR3 coding DNA: TGTGCCAGCTCAGGACAGGACTCCTACGAGCAGTACTTC. The chain employs TRBV18 and TRBJ2-5; 7 nucleotides match TRBD1. The end of the DNA is better explained by TRBJ2-7, so the J call may be wrong. The CDR3 has 13 residues. CDR1 and CDR2 (germline): KGHSH, LQKENI.

V gene TRBV4-1 combines with J gene TRBJ2-3, with 9 bases aligning to TRBD1. The CDR3 extends over 16 amino acids. V lost 2 bases, J lost 2 bases, and 5 bases stayed unmatched. Germline CDR1 reads MGHRA; CDR2 reads YSYEKL. The DNA of the CDR3 is TGCGCCAGCAGCCAACCGGACAGGGGTGTCACAGATACGCAGTATTTT. Its translation: CASSQPDRGVTDTQYF.

V is TRBV30 and J is TRBJ2-3, with a weak D call TRBD1 (5 bases). V lost 5 bases to trimming and J lost 0 bases, with 9 bases between them. The CDR3 extends over 13 amino acids. Germline V gene lookup returns CDR1 GTSNPN and CDR2 SVGIG (reference sequence). The CDR3 DNA sequence: TGTGCCTGGGACAGCCAGAGCACAGATACGCAGTATTTT. Translation gives CAWDSQSTDTQYF. Based on the CDR3 plus reference TRBV30 and TRBJ2-3, the full variable domain is SQTIHQWPATLVQPVGSPLSLECTVEGTSNPNLYWYRQAAGRGLQLLFYSVGIGQISSEVPQNLSASRPQDRQFILSSKKLLLSDSGFYLCAWDSQSTDTQYFGPGTRLTVL.

This clone was counted between two and nine times. The chain couples TRBV28 to TRBJ1-4, with D possibly matching TRBD1 (6 bases). The CDR3 is 14 amino acids. V lost 1 base, J lost 7 bases, and 10 bases lay in between. Germline CDR1 reads MDHEN; CDR2 reads SYDVKM. The CDR3 DNA sequence: TGTGCCAGCAGTTTATCAGGGGATGGTGAAAAACTGTTTTTT. It encodes CASSLSGDGEKLFF.

The chain joins TRBV30 to TRBJ2-1; D unresolved. Germline CDR1 GTSNPN, CDR2 SVGIG (reference sequence). Trimming pared 2 bases from V and 2 bases from J, leaving 7 bases between. This CDR3 has 13 amino acids. The CDR3 sequence: CAWSIDTYNEQFF. The CDR3 nucleotides are TGTGCCTGGAGTATAGACACCTACAATGAGCAGTTCTTC.